In its sample, the clone carrying this TCR beta chain was seen a few times. PCR amplification relied on 60 Vbeta primers (plus 13 Jbeta primers). The table came from immunoSEQ multiplex PCR; TCRdb's copy has only in-frame clones and leaves some out. The table includes approximately 140,000 clones, approximately 78% detected once. The sample originates from a study of cytomegalovirus exposure and HLA in healthy donors. Trimming left V 6 bases short and J 0 bases short, with 18 bases between. The V gene's germline CDR1 is MNHEY and CDR2 SMNVEV (reference sequence). CDR3 length: 16 amino acids. This sequence was found in a human donor in good health. The rearrangement links TRBV27 to TRBJ2-7; tentatively, D is TRBD1 (6 bases). The sequenced material came from PBMCs. The CDR3 loop reads CASRGQWGQSSYEQYF. The DNA of the CDR3 is TGTGCCAGCAGAGGCCAATGGGGGCAAAGCTCCTACGAGCAGTACTTC.